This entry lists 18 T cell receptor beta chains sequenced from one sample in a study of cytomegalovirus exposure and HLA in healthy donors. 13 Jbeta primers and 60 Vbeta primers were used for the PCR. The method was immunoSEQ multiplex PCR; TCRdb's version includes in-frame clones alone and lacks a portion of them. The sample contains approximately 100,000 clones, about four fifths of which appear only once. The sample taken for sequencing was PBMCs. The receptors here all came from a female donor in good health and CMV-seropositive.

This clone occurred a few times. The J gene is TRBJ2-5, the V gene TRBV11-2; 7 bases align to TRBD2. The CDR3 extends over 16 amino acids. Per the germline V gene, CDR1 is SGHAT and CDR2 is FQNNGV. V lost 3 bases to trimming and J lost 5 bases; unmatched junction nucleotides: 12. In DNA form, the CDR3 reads TGTGCCAGCAGCTTTGGGGAGGGACTACCGAGGGAGACCCAGTACTTC. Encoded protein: CASSFGEGLPRETQYF. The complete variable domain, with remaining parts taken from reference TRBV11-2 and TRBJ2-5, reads EAGVAQSPRYKIIEKRQSVAFWCNPISGHATLYWYQQILGQGPKLLIQFQNNGVVDDSQLPKDRFSAERLKGVDSTLKIQPAKLEDSAVYLCASSFGEGLPRETQYFGPGTRLLVL.

CDR3 amino acids: CASSLARTGTNTGELFF. The CDR3 region has the DNA TGCGCCAGCAGCTTGGCTCGAACAGGGACCAACACCGGGGAGCTGTTTTTT. The V call is TRBV5-1, the J call TRBJ2-2, with TRBD1 as a possible D gene (6 bases). V was clipped by 0 bases and J by 2 bases, with 14 bases between them. Germline assignment: CDR1 SGHRS and CDR2 YFSETQ. The CDR3 sequence is 17 residues long.

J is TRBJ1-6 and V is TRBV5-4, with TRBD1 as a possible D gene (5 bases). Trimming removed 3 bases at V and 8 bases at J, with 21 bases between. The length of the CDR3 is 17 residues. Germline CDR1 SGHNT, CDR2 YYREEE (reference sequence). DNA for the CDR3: TGTGCCAGCAGCTGGAGGGTGGTAAGGGGTGTTGATTCACCCCTCCACTTT. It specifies CASSWRVVRGVDSPLHF. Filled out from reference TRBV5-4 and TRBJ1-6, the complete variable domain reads ETGVTQSPTHLIKTRGQQVTLRCSSQSGHNTVSWYQQALGQGPQFIFQYYREEENGRGNFPPRFSGLQFPNYSSELNVNALELDDSALYLCASSWRVVRGVDSPLHFGNGTRLTVT.

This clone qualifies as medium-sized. The CDR3, as DNA: TGTGCCAGCCGCGGGAGTACGGGTGAGCAGTACTTC. Translating gives CASRGSTGEQYF. The chain is built from TRBV6-6 and TRBJ2-7, with 7 bases fitting TRBD2. This CDR3 is 12 amino acids long. J was trimmed by 7 bases and V by 8 bases; bases with no gene match: 8. The germline gives CDR1 MNHNY, CDR2 SVGAGI (reference sequence).

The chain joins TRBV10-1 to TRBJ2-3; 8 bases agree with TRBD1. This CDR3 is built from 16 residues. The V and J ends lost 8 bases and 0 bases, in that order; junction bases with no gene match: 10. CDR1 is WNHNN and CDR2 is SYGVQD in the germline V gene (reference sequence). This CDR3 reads CASSALWTGSTDTQYF. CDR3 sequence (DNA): TGCGCCAGCTCTGCCCTCTGGACAGGGAGCACAGATACGCAGTATTTT.

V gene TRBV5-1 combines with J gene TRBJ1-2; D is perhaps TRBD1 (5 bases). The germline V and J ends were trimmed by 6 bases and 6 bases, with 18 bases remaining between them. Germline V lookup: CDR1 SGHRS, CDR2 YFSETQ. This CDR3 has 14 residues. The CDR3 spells CASTPGVGYNGYTF. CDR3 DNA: TGCGCCAGCACCCCGGGGGTAGGATATAATGGCTACACCTTC. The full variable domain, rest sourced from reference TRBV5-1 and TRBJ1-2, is KAGVTQTPRYLIKTRGQQVTLSCSPISGHRSVSWYQQTPGQGLQFLFEYFSETQRNKGNFPGRFSGRQFSNSRSEMNVSTLELGDSALYLCASTPGVGYNGYTFGSGTRLTVV.

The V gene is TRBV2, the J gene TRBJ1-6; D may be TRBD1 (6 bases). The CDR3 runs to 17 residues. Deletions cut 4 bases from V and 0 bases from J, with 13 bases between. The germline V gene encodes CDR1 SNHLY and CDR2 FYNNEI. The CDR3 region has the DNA TGTGCCAGCAGTGGAGGACAGCCCGACTCCTATAATTCACCCCTCCACTTT. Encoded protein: CASSGGQPDSYNSPLHF.

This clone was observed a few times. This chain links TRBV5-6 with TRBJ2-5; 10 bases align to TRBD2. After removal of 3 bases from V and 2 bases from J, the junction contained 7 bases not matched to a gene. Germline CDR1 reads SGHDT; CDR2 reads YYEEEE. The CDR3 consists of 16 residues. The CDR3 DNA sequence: TGTGCCAGCAGCTCTGGGACTAGCGTGAGGCAAGAGACCCAGTACTTC. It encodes CASSSGTSVRQETQYF.

The CDR3 region is CASSPWTSGRGNTGELFF. CDR3 in DNA: TGTGCCAGCAGCCCCTGGACTAGCGGGCGGGGAAACACCGGGGAGCTGTTTTTT. This chain uses TRBV11-2 with TRBJ2-2; 11 bases are a match to TRBD2. CDR3 size: 18 residues. The germline V gene has CDR1 SGHAT and CDR2 FQNNGV. The V gene end was trimmed by 5 bases and the J gene end by 2 bases; junction bases not matched to a gene: 10.

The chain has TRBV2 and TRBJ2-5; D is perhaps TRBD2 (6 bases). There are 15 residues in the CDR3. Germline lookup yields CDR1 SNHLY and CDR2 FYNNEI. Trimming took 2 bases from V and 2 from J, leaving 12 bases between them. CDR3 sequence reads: CASSEPQGLQETQYF. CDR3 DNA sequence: TGTGCCAGCAGTGAACCCCAGGGACTTCAAGAGACCCAGTACTTC.

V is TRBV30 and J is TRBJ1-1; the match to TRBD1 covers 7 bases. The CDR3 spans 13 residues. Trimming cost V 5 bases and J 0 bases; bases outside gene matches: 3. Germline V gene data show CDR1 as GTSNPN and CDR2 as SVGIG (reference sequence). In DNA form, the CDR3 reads TGTGCCTGGGCCGGGACAGTGAACACTGAAGCTTTCTTT. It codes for CAWAGTVNTEAFF.

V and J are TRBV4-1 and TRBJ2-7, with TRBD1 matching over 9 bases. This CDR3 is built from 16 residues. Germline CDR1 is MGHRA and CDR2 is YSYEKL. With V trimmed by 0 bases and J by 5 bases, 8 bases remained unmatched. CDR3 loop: CASSQDPTGGADEQYF. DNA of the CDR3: TGCGCCAGCAGCCAAGATCCGACAGGGGGAGCGGACGAGCAGTACTTC.

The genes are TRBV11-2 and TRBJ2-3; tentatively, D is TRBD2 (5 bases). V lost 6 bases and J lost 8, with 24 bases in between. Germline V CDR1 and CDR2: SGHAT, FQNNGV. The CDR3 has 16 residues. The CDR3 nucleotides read TGTGCCAGCAGGCCCATAGCTCTAGCCGAACCGGGTACGCAGTATTTT. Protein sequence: CASRPIALAEPGTQYF.

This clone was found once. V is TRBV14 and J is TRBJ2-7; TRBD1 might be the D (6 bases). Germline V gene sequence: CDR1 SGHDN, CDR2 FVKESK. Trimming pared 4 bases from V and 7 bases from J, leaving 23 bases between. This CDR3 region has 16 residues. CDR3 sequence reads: CASSLGDTGLVGEQYF. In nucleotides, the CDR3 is TGTGCCAGCAGCCTGGGGGACACCGGGCTTGTTGGGGAGCAGTACTTC.

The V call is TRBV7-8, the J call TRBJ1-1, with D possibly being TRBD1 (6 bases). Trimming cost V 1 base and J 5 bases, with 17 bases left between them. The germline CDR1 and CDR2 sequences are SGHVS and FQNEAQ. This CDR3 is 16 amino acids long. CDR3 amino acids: CASSLGGPGARTEAFF. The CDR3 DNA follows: TGTGCCAGCAGCTTAGGAGGCCCAGGGGCGAGGACTGAAGCTTTCTTT.

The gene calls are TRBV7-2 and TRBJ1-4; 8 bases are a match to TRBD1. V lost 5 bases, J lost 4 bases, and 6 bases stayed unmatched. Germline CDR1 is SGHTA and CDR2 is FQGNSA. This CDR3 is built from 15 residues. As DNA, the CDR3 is TGTGCCAGCAGCCGTACAGGGGGTCATAATGAAAAACTGTTTTTT. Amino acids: CASSRTGGHNEKLFF.

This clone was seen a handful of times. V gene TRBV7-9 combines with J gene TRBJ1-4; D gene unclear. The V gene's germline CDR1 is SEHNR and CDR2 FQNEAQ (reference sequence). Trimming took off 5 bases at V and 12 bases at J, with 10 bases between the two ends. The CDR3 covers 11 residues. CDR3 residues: CASSRAGELFF. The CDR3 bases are TGTGCCAGCAGCCGAGCCGGGGAACTGTTTTTT.

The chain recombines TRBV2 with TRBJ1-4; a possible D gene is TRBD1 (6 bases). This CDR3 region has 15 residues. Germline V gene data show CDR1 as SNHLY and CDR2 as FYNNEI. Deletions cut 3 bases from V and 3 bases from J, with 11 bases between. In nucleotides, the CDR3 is TGTGCCAGCAGTGACAGGGGTACGGCTAATGAAAAACTGTTTTTT. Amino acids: CASSDRGTANEKLFF.